The 4 T cell receptor beta chains given below trace back to one sample, sequenced in a study of T cells in localized non-small cell lung cancer. TCRdb's table, derived via immunoSEQ multiplex PCR, lists solely in-frame clones and lacks some. The sample lists tens of thousands of clones; approximately 89% were seen once. Sample: peripheral blood, taken before any cancer treatment. The source is an older female donor with stage I lung adenocarcinoma.

The chain carries TRBV6-6 and TRBJ2-6, with D uncertain. The CDR3 is 15 residues long. CDR1 is MNHNY, CDR2 SVGAGI, per germline (reference sequence). V lost 7 bases and J lost 0, with 10 bases in between. CDR3 sequence: CASTSWPSGANVLTF. CDR3 DNA sequence: TGTGCCAGCACCTCGTGGCCCTCTGGGGCCAACGTCCTGACTTTC.

The rearrangement links TRBV28 to TRBJ1-1, with D tentatively TRBD1 (5 bases). Trimming pared 11 bases from V and 2 bases from J, leaving 12 bases between. From germline, CDR1 is MDHEN and CDR2 SYDVKM. This CDR3 is 12 amino acids long. DNA for the CDR3: TGTGCCGGATTGACAGCCAACACTGAAGCTTTCTTT. Protein: CAGLTANTEAFF.

The chain employs TRBV5-1 and TRBJ2-5; no firm D call. The CDR3 contains 14 residues. Per germline, CDR1 SGHRS and CDR2 YFSETQ. Trimming cost V 0 bases and J 5 bases, with 11 bases left between them. The CDR3 coding sequence is TGCGCCAGCAGCTTGGGAACCTCCGGGGAGACCCAGTACTTC. Residues: CASSLGTSGETQYF. Together with reference TRBV5-1 and TRBJ2-5, the CDR3 gives the full variable domain: KAGVTQTPRYLIKTRGQQVTLSCSPISGHRSVSWYQQTPGQGLQFLFEYFSETQRNKGNFPGRFSGRQFSNSRSEMNVSTLELGDSALYLCASSLGTSGETQYFGPGTRLLVL.

V is TRBV29-1 and J is TRBJ1-2; D may be TRBD1 (5 bases). Germline V lookup: CDR1 SQVTM, CDR2 ANQGSEA. Trimming stripped 6 bases from V and 6 bases from J, with 17 bases between. The length of the CDR3 is 13 residues. The CDR3 DNA follows: TGCAGCGTCCCGGGGGACGTAGGTGATGGCTACACCTTC. It translates to CSVPGDVGDGYTF.